This TCR beta chain was identified in a study of cytomegalovirus exposure and HLA in healthy donors. Looking at the study overall: Unique TCR beta sequences numbering around 110 million came from 150 million to 200 million T cells in an earlier analysis.

This CDR3 comprises 16 residues. CDR1 and CDR2 from the germline V gene are SGHTA and FQGNSA. After removal of 0 bases from V and 11 bases from J, the junction contained 10 bases not matched to a gene. The PCR employed 60 Vbeta primers together with 13 Jbeta primers. Clones were read by immunoSEQ multiplex PCR, and TCRdb kept only the in-frame ones, dropping some. The sample holds around 170,000 clones, over 70% seen once. This clone has a handful of counts. The chain combines TRBV7-2 with TRBJ2-1; 10 positions agree with TRBD2. This sequence originates from a man aged 45 to 65 in good health and CMV-seropositive. The specimen was PBMCs. CDR3 loop: CASSLALGLAGAKQFF. In DNA form, the CDR3 reads TGTGCCAGCAGCTTAGCTTTAGGGCTAGCGGGAGCGAAGCAGTTCTTC.